The 9 T cell receptor beta chains below were found in one sample sequenced in a study of cytomegalovirus exposure and HLA in healthy donors. Primers: 60 Vbeta forward and 13 Jbeta reverse. Using immunoSEQ multiplex PCR, the repertoire was profiled, and TCRdb retains in-frame clones only, with some absent. Altogether more than 65,000 clones are present, 79% being singletons, with the ten largest covering around a fifth. Sequencing was performed on PBMCs. These TCRs come from a woman between 35 and 50 years old in good health and CMV-seropositive.

This clone was found a few times. This chain uses TRBV9 with TRBJ2-5, with D maybe TRBD2 (6 bases). CDR3 length: 15 residues. Germline V CDR1 and CDR2: SGDLS, YYNGEE. V lost 0 bases and J 2 bases, leaving 11 bases between the germline ends. The CDR3 region has the DNA TGTGCCAGCAGCGTAGAGGCGGGGCCACAAGAGACCCAGTACTTC. Its translation is CASSVEAGPQETQYF.

This clone was counted once. The CDR3 bases are TGTGCCTGGCGGGTCGGGGGGCCGGTGGGAGAGACCCAGTACTTC. This gives the protein CAWRVGGPVGETQYF. The V call is TRBV30, the J call TRBJ2-5, with TRBD2 as a possible D gene (7 bases). Trimming pared 5 bases from V and 4 bases from J, leaving 20 bases between. From germline, CDR1 is GTSNPN and CDR2 SVGIG (reference sequence). CDR3 length equals 15 residues.

The V and J genes are TRBV7-2 and TRBJ1-1; TRBD1 is a possible D gene (6 bases). Trimming shortened V by 4 bases and J by 8 bases, and 20 bases separated the two germline ends. Germline lookup yields CDR1 SGHTA and CDR2 FQGNSA. The CDR3 spans 15 residues. Written as DNA, the CDR3 is TGTGCCAGCAGCTCATCAAATCGCGGACAGAGAGAAGCTTTCTTT. This encodes CASSSSNRGQREAFF. The entire variable domain, with the rest obtained from reference TRBV7-2 and TRBJ1-1, is as follows: GAGVSQSPSNKVTEKGKDVELRCDPISGHTALYWYRQSLGQGLEFLIYFQGNSAPDKSGLPSDRFSAERTGGSVSTLTIQRTQQEDSAVYLCASSSSNRGQREAFFGQGTRLTVV.

The J gene is TRBJ1-3, the V gene TRBV4-1; D call uncertain. Trimming took off 1 base at V and 0 bases at J, with 10 bases between the two ends. Per the germline V gene, CDR1 is MGHRA and CDR2 is YSYEKL. The CDR3 consists of 16 residues. As DNA, the CDR3 is TGCGCCAGCAGCCAAGCGGGAAGCTACTCTGGAAACACCATATATTTT. As protein: CASSQAGSYSGNTIYF.

This clone was seen a few times. The genes are TRBV4-1 and TRBJ2-1; TRBD2 aligns across 14 bases. The V segment lost 1 base and the J segment 15 bases; nucleotides outside the gene matches: 5. The CDR3 spans 14 residues. Germline V gives CDR1 MGHRA, CDR2 YSYEKL. The CDR3, as DNA: TGCGCCAGCAGCCAAGTGGGACTAGCGGGGGCCCGGTTCTTC. Its protein is CASSQVGLAGARFF.

The genes are TRBV6-1 and TRBJ2-3, with D possibly being TRBD2 (6 bases). This CDR3 has 14 amino acids. Germline V gene data show CDR1 as MNHNS and CDR2 as SASEGT. The V and J ends lost 6 bases and 0 bases respectively, with 10 bases between them. The CDR3 sequence: CASSHSGSTDTQYF. Here the CDR3 DNA reads TGTGCCAGCAGCCATAGCGGAAGCACAGATACGCAGTATTTT.

The rearrangement uses TRBV5-4 and TRBJ2-7; TRBD2 might be the D (6 bases). Germline values: CDR1 SGHNT, CDR2 YYREEE (reference sequence). The CDR3 consists of 13 residues. The V end lost 7 bases, the J end lost 0 bases, and 11 bases lay between the germline ends. The CDR3 DNA reads as TGTGCCAGCCAATTAGCGGACTCCTACGAGCAGTACTTC. Its protein product is CASQLADSYEQYF. Together with reference TRBV5-4 and TRBJ2-7, the CDR3 gives the full variable domain: ETGVTQSPTHLIKTRGQQVTLRCSSQSGHNTVSWYQQALGQGPQFIFQYYREEENGRGNFPPRFSGLQFPNYSSELNVNALELDDSALYLCASQLADSYEQYFGPGTRLTVT.

This clone was detected only a few times. The V call is TRBV5-5, the J call TRBJ2-6; 7 bases line up with TRBD1. With V trimmed by 2 bases and J by 2 bases, 4 bases remained unmatched. The CDR3 length is 16 residues. Looked up from germline, CDR1 is SGHKS and CDR2 is YYEKEE (reference sequence). The chain's CDR3 is CASSFPDRAGANVLTF. CDR3 DNA sequence: TGTGCCAGCAGCTTTCCCGACAGGGCTGGGGCCAACGTCCTGACTTTC. Together with reference TRBV5-5 and TRBJ2-6, the CDR3 gives the full variable domain: DAGVTQSPTHLIKTRGQQVTLRCSPISGHKSVSWYQQVLGQGPQFIFQYYEKEERGRGNFPDRFSARQFPNYSSELNVNALLLGDSALYLCASSFPDRAGANVLTFGAGSRLTVL.

This sequence joins TRBV7-2 and TRBJ1-5, with D uncertain. V was clipped by 5 bases and J by 0 bases, with 11 bases between them. CDR3 length equals 15 residues. The germline V gene has CDR1 SGHTA and CDR2 FQGNSA. The CDR3 is CASSIDIRSNQPQHF. CDR3 DNA: TGTGCCAGCAGCATCGACATACGTAGCAATCAGCCCCAGCATTTT. The whole variable domain, remainder taken from reference TRBV7-2 and TRBJ1-5, is GAGVSQSPSNKVTEKGKDVELRCDPISGHTALYWYRQSLGQGLEFLIYFQGNSAPDKSGLPSDRFSAERTGGSVSTLTIQRTQQEDSAVYLCASSIDIRSNQPQHFGDGTRLSIL.